The source of this TCR beta chain is a study of shared clonotypes between healthy human individuals. As regards this clone: Additional DNA sequences in this sample encode the identical CDR3.

Sequencing used immunoSEQ multiplex PCR; TCRdb keeps in-frame clones, though not all of them. Of over a million clones listed, approximately 80% are singletons. Trimming cost V 3 bases and J 8 bases, with 8 bases left between them. Germline assignment: CDR1 KGHSH and CDR2 LQKENI. The CDR3 totals 12 residues. The sequence came from a man aged 18 to 29 in good health. Some clones in this sample may be carry-over from other donors' samples. The specimen sequenced was memory CD4+ T cells from PBMCs. The subset was: CD45RA-negative fraction. The rearrangement uses TRBV18 and TRBJ2-1; a weak D match, TRBD2 (5 bases). CDR3 sequence reads: CASSPEVDEQFF. The CDR3 region has the DNA TGTGCCAGCTCACCGGAGGTGGATGAGCAGTTCTTC.